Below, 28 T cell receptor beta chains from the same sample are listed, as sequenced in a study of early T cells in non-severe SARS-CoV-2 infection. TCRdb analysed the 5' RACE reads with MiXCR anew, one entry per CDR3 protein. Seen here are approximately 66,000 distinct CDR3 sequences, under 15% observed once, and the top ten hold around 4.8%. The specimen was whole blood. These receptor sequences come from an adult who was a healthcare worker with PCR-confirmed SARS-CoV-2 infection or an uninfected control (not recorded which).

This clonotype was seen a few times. The CDR3 spells CASSRTGGDEKLFF. The CDR3 nucleotides are TGTGCCAGCAGCCGGACGGGAGGGGATGAAAAACTGTTTTTT. V and J are TRBV11-2 and TRBJ1-4; D might be TRBD1 (5 bases). Germline V gives CDR1 SGHAT, CDR2 FQNNGV. V lost 5 bases to trimming and J lost 6 bases, with 13 bases between them. The CDR3 length is 14 residues. Supplemented by reference TRBV11-2 and TRBJ1-4, the full variable domain reads EAGVAQSPRYKIIEKRQSVAFWCNPISGHATLYWYQQILGQGPKLLIQFQNNGVVDDSQLPKDRFSAERLKGVDSTLKIQPAKLEDSAVYLCASSRTGGDEKLFFGSGTQLSVL.

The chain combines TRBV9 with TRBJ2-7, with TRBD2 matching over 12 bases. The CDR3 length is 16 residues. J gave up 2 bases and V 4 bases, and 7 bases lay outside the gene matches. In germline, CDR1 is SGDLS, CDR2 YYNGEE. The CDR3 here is CASSKGLAGKTYEQYF. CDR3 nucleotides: TGTGCCAGCAGCAAAGGACTAGCGGGGAAAACCTACGAGCAGTACTTC.

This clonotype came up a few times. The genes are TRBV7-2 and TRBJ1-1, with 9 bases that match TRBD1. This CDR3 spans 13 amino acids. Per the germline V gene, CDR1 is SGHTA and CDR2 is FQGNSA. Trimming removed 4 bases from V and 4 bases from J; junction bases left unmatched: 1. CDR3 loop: CASSWDRATEAFF. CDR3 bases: TGTGCCAGCAGCTGGGACAGGGCCACTGAAGCTTTCTTT. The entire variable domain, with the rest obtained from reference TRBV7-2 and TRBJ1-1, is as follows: GAGVSQSPSNKVTEKGKDVELRCDPISGHTALYWYRQSLGQGLEFLIYFQGNSAPDKSGLPSDRFSAERTGGSVSTLTIQRTQQEDSAVYLCASSWDRATEAFFGQGTRLTVV.

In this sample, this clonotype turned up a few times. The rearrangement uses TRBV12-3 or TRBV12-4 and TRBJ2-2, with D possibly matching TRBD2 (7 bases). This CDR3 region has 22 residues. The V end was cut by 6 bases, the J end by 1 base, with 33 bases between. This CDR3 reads CASRRREGRGRLAGENTGELFF. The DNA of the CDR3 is TGTGCCAGCAGAAGAAGGGAGGGCAGGGGTCGACTTGCGGGAGAGAACACCGGGGAGCTGTTTTTT.

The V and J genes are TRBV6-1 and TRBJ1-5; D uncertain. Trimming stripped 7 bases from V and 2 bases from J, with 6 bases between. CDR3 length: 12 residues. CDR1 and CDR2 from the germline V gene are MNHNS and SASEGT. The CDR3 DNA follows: TGTGCCAGCAAGATCGGCAATCAGCCCCAGCATTTT. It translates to CASKIGNQPQHF.

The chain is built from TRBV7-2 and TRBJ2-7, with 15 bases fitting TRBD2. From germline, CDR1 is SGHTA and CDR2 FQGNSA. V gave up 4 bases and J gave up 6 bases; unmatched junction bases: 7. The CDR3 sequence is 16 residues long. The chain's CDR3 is CASSWGTSGRTGEQYF. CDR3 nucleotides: TGTGCCAGCAGCTGGGGGACTAGCGGGAGGACGGGCGAGCAGTACTTC.

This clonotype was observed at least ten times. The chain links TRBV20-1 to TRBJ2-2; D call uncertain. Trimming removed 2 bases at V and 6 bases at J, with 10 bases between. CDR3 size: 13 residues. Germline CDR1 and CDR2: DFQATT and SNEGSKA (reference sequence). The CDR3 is CSARSFGAGELFF. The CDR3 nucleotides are TGCAGTGCTAGATCGTTTGGGGCCGGGGAGCTGTTTTTT.

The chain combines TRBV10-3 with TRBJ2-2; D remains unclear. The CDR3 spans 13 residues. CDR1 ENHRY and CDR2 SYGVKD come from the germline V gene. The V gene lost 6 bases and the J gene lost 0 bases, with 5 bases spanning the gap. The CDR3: CAISESNTGELFF. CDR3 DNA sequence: TGTGCCATCAGCGAATCGAACACCGGGGAGCTGTTTTTT.

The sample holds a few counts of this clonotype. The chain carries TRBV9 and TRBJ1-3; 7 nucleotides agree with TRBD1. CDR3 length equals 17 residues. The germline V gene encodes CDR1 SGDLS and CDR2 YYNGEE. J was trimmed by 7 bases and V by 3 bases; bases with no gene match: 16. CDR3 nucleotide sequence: TGTGCCAGCAGCGGGCGGGACAGTTCTTCTCTGACTAACACCATATATTTT. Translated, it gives CASSGRDSSSLTNTIYF. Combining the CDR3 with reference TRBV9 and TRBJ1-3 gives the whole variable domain DSGVTQTPKHLITATGQRVTLRCSPRSGDLSVYWYQQSLDQGLQFLIQYYNGEERAKGNILERFSAQQFPDLHSELNLSSLELGDSALYFCASSGRDSSSLTNTIYFGEGSWLTVV.

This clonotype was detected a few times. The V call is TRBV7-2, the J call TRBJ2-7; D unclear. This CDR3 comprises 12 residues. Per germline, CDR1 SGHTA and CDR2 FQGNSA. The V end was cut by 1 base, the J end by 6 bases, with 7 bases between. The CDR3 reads CASSLVPSEQYF. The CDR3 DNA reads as TGTGCCAGCAGCTTAGTTCCCAGCGAGCAGTACTTC.

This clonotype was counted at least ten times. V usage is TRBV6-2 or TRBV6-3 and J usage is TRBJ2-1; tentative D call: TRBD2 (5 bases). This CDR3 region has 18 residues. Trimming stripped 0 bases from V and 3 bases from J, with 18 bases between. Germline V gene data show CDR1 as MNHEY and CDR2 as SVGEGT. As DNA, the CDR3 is TGTGCCAGCAGTTACTCGAGATTAAAGGACTCGAACTACAATGAGCAGTTCTTC. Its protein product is CASSYSRLKDSNYNEQFF.

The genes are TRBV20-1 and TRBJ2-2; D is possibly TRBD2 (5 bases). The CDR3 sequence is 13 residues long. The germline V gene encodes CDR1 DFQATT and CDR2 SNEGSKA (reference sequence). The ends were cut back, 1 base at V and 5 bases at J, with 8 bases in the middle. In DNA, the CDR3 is TGCAGTGCTAGAGCGGGAATGACCGGGGAGCTGTTTTTT. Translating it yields CSARAGMTGELFF.

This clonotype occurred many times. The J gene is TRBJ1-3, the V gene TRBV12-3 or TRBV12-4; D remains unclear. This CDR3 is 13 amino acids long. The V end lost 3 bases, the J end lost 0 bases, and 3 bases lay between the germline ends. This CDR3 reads CASSFYSGNTIYF. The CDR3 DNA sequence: TGTGCCAGCAGTTTTTACTCTGGAAACACCATATATTTT.

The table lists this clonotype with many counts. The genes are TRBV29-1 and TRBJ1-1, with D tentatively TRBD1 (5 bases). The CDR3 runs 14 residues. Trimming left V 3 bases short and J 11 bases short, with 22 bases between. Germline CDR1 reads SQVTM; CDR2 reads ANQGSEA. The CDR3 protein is CSVEYSAGRVYAFF. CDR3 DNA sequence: TGCAGCGTTGAGTACTCGGCAGGGAGGGTGTATGCTTTCTTT.

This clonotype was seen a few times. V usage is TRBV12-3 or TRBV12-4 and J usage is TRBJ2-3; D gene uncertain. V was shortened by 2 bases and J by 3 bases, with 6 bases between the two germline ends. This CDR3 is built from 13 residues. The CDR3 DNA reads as TGTGCCAGCAGTTTAAGAAGAACAGATACGCAGTATTTT. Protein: CASSLRRTDTQYF.

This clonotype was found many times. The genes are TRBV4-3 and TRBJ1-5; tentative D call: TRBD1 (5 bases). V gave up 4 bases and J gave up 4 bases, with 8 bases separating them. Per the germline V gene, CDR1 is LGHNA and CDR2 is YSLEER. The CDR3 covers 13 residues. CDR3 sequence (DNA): TGCGCCAGCAGCCGAGGGACTAATCAGCCCCAGCATTTT. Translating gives CASSRGTNQPQHF.

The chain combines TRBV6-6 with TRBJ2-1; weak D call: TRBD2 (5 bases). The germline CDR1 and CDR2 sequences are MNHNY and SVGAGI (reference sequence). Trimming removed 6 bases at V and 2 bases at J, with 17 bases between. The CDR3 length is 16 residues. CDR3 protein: CASSPTGRKTYNEQFF. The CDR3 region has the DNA TGTGCCAGCAGCCCCACTGGGAGAAAGACCTACAATGAGCAGTTCTTC.

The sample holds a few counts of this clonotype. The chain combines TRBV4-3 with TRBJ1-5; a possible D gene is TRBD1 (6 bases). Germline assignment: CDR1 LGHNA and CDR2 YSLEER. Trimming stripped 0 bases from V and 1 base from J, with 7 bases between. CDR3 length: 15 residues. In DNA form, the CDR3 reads TGCGCCAGCAGCCAAGATGGACAGAGCAATCAGCCCCAGCATTTT. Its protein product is CASSQDGQSNQPQHF.

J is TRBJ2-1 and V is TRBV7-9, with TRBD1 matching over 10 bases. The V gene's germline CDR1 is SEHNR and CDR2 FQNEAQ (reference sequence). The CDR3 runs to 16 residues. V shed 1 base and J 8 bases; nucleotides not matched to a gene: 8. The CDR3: CASSLDGQGVLDEQFF. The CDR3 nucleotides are TGTGCCAGCAGCTTAGACGGACAGGGGGTTTTGGATGAGCAGTTCTTC.

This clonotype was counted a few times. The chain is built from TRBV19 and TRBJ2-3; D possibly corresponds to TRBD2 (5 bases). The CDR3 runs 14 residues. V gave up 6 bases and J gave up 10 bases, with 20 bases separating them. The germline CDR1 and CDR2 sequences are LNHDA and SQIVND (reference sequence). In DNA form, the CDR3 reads TGTGCCAGTAGCGGAGCGGTTGACCGATGGTCGCAGTATTTT. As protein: CASSGAVDRWSQYF.

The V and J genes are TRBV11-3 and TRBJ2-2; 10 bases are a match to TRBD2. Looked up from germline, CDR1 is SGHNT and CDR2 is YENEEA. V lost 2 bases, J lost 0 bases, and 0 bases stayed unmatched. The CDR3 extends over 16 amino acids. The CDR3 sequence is CASSLTSGANTGELFF. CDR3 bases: TGTGCCAGCAGCTTAACTAGCGGGGCGAACACCGGGGAGCTGTTTTTT.

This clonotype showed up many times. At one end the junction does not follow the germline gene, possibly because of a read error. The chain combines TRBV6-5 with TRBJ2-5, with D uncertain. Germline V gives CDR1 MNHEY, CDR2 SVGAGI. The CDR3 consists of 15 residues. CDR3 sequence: CTSSSPRSDQETQYF. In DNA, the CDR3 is TGTACCAGCAGTTCCCCTCGGTCGGACCAAGAGACCCAGTACTTC.

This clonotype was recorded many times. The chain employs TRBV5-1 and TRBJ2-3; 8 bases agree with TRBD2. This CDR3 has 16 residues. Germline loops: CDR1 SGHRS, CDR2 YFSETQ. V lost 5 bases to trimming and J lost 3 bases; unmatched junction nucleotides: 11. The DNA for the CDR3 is TGCGCCAGCAGGAGGACCGGCGGGGGGCCTACAGATACGCAGTATTTT. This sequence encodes CASRRTGGGPTDTQYF.

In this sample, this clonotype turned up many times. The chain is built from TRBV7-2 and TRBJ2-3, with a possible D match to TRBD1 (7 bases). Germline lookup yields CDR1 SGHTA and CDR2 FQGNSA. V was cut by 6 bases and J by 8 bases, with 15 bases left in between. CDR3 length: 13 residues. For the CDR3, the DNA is TGTGCCAGCAGTCCTAGCCAGGGGGGTACGCAGTATTTT. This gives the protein CASSPSQGGTQYF.

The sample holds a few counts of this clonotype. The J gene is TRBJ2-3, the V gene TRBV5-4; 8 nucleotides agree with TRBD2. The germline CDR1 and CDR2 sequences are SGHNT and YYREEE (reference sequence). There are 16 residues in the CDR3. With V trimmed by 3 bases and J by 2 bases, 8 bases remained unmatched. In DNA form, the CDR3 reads TGTGCCAGCAGCTCCCCAGCGGGAGTCCCCACAGATACGCAGTATTTT. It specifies CASSSPAGVPTDTQYF.

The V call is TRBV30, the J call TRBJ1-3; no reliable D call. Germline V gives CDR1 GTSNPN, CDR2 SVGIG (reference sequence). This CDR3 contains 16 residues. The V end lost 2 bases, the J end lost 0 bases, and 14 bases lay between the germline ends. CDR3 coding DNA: TGTGCCTGGAGTCTCAGAGGACGGATCTCTGGAAACACCATATATTTT. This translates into CAWSLRGRISGNTIYF.

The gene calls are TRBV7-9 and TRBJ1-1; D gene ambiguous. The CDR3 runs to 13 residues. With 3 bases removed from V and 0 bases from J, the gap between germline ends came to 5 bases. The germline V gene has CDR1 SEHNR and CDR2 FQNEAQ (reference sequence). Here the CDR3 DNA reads TGTGCCAGCAGCTTCGGACTGAACACTGAAGCTTTCTTT. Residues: CASSFGLNTEAFF. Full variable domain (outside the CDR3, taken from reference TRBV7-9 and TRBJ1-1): DTGVSQNPRHKITKRGQNVTFRCDPISEHNRLYWYRQTLGQGPEFLTYFQNEAQLEKSRLLSDRFSAERPKGSFSTLEIQRTEQGDSAMYLCASSFGLNTEAFFGQGTRLTVV.

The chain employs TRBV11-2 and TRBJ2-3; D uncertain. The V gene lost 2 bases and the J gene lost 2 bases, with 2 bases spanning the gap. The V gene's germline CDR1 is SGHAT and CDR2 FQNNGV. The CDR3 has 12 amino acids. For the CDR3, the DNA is TGTGCCAGCAGCTTATTCACAGATACGCAGTATTTT. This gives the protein CASSLFTDTQYF.